Below are 15 T cell receptor beta chains sequenced from a single sample in a study of T cell repertoires in cytomegalovirus infection. These TCRs are of unknown antigen specificity. TCRdb ran MiXCR on the reads and lists one entry per CDR3 protein. The profile shows hundreds of thousands of distinct CDR3 sequences, approximately 32% of them singletons. Specimen: cultured CD8+ T cells from PBMCs, collected from culture after CMV antigen stimulation. Receptor source: a human donor in good health (CMV status not recorded). Some clones in this sample may be carry-over from other donors' samples.

This chain joins TRBV4-2 and TRBJ2-1; D is possibly TRBD2 (6 bases). Trimming took off 4 bases at V and 8 bases at J, with 21 bases between the two ends. CDR1 LGHNA and CDR2 YNFKEQ come from the germline V gene. The CDR3 sequence is 16 residues long. CDR3 in DNA: TGTGCCAGCAGCCGTCGCCCCGGGACTTTTGCGGATGAGCAGTTCTTC. Translating it yields CASSRRPGTFADEQFF.

This clonotype was recorded at least ten times. The chain combines TRBV7-8 with TRBJ1-3; 8 nucleotides agree with TRBD1. Germline V gene lookup returns CDR1 SGHVS and CDR2 FQNEAQ. CDR3 length: 16 residues. V gave up 4 bases and J gave up 0 bases; unmatched junction bases: 5. The chain's CDR3 is CASSSGQANSGNTIYF. CDR3 coding DNA: TGTGCCAGCAGCTCGGGACAGGCGAACTCTGGAAACACCATATATTTT.

This clonotype was seen a handful of times. The chain has TRBV4-3 and TRBJ1-2, with 7 bases aligning to TRBD1. The length of the CDR3 is 16 residues. V lost 1 base to trimming and J lost 4 bases; unmatched junction nucleotides: 9. Germline V gene lookup returns CDR1 LGHNA and CDR2 YSLEER. CDR3 in DNA: TGCGCCAGCAGCCAAGCCCCAGGGGGAATGAGCTATGGCTACACCTTC. Amino acids: CASSQAPGGMSYGYTF.

This clonotype was detected a few times. Written as DNA, the CDR3 is TGTGCCAGCCGCGATGGGGGTCCCGGGGAGCTGTTTTTT. Translated: CASRDGGPGELFF. The chain uses TRBV12-3 or TRBV12-4 and TRBJ2-2, with D tentatively TRBD1 or TRBD2 (5 bases each). Trimming stripped 8 bases from V and 6 bases from J, with 13 bases between. The CDR3 is 13 residues long.

The chain has TRBV6-8 and TRBJ2-5; D is ambiguous. Germline CDR1 and CDR2: MNHGY and SAAAGT. The CDR3 is made up of 15 amino acids. Deletions cut 6 bases from V and 1 base from J, with 15 bases between. CDR3 amino acids: CASRAPVGPQETQYF. CDR3 bases: TGTGCCAGCAGAGCCCCCGTCGGTCCCCAAGAGACCCAGTACTTC.

This clonotype showed up just a few times. The gene calls are TRBV27 and TRBJ2-1, with 7 bases aligning to TRBD1. CDR1 and CDR2 (germline): MNHEY, SMNVEV (reference sequence). The J segment lost 9 bases and the V segment lost 4 bases, leaving 15 bases of the junction unmatched. This CDR3 region has 16 residues. The DNA for the CDR3 is TGTGCCAGCAGTTCCCCAGGGGGAAGTCTACGAGGTGAGCAGTTCTTC. Translated: CASSSPGGSLRGEQFF.

The genes are TRBV24-1 and TRBJ2-3; D may be TRBD1 (6 bases). Trimming pared 6 bases from V and 0 bases from J, leaving 6 bases between. The CDR3 has 13 amino acids. CDR1 and CDR2 (germline): KGHDR, SFDVKD. In DNA, the CDR3 is TGTGCCACCAGTACAGGGAGCACAGATACGCAGTATTTT. It yields the protein CATSTGSTDTQYF.

The CDR3 coding sequence is TGCAGTGCCCAGACCGGGGGGGAGCAGTACGTC. The encoded protein is CSAQTGGEQYV. This chain uses TRBV20-1 with TRBJ2-7; 7 bases fit TRBD2. V lost 6 bases to trimming and J lost 7 bases; unmatched junction nucleotides: 6. Germline CDR1 and CDR2: DFQATT and SNEGSKA (reference sequence). The CDR3 totals 11 residues.

The V gene is TRBV7-8, the J gene TRBJ2-5; no firm D call. CDR1 and CDR2 from the germline V gene are SGHVS and FQNEAQ. V lost 10 bases, J lost 5 bases, and 17 bases lay in between. CDR3 length: 13 residues. This CDR3 reads CATLKSPRETQYF. The CDR3 region has the DNA TGTGCCACCCTAAAGTCGCCGCGGGAGACCCAGTACTTC. The full variable domain, in which reference TRBV7-8 and TRBJ2-5 provide the parts outside the CDR3, is GAGVSQSPRYKVAKRGQDVALRCDPISGHVSLFWYQQALGQGPEFLTYFQNEAQLDKSGLPSDRFFAERPEGSVSTLKIQRTQQEDSAVYLCATLKSPRETQYFGPGTRLLVL.

This clonotype was counted only a few times. The chain combines TRBV6-1 with TRBJ1-1, with D hard to call. V shed 10 bases and J shed 9 bases, with 6 bases lying between them. CDR1 is MNHNS and CDR2 is SASEGT in the germline V gene. The CDR3 length is 8 residues. The CDR3 DNA reads as TGTGCCACGGTAAAAGCTTTCTTT. The encoded protein is CATVKAFF.

The chain has TRBV28 and TRBJ2-1, with TRBD1 as a possible D gene (5 bases). Trimming removed 7 bases from V and 8 bases from J, with 12 bases in between. The CDR3 spans 12 residues. CDR1 is MDHEN, CDR2 SYDVKM, per germline. The CDR3 nucleotides are TGTGCCAGCACAGGGATATTCTATGAGCAGTTCTTC. It specifies CASTGIFYEQFF.

The chain uses TRBV6-6 and TRBJ1-5; tentative D call: TRBD1 (6 bases). V was shortened by 9 bases and J by 5 bases, with 17 bases between the two germline ends. Germline assignment: CDR1 MNHNY and CDR2 SVGAGI (reference sequence). This CDR3 has 14 residues. This CDR3 is CASTFTGLDQPQHF. CDR3 DNA sequence: TGTGCCAGTACTTTTACAGGGCTCGATCAGCCCCAGCATTTT.

There are a few counts of this clonotype. CDR3 amino acids: CASRGGYEQYV. The DNA for the CDR3 is TGTGCCAGCAGAGGCGGGTACGAGCAGTACGTC. The V call is TRBV6-2 or TRBV6-3, the J call TRBJ2-7, with D possibly TRBD2 on 5 matching bases. Germline V gene data show CDR1 as MNHEY and CDR2 as SVGEGT. With 6 bases removed from V and 4 bases from J, the gap between germline ends came to 7 bases. The CDR3 is made up of 11 amino acids.

The chain is built from TRBV12-3 or TRBV12-4 and TRBJ2-1, with no clear D. This CDR3 region has 12 residues. V dropped 5 bases and J dropped 8 bases, with 10 bases sitting between them. CDR3 bases: TGTGCCAGCAGTCATGGGTCCCATGAGCAGTTCTTC. This codes for CASSHGSHEQFF.

CDR3 sequence: CSVAQDRGGYEQYF. CDR3 in DNA: TGCAGCGTTGCCCAGGACAGGGGGGGCTACGAGCAGTACTTC. The gene calls are TRBV29-1 and TRBJ2-7; 10 bases agree with TRBD1. The CDR3 has 14 amino acids. V shed 4 bases and J 3 bases; nucleotides not matched to a gene: 6. Germline V CDR1 and CDR2: SQVTM, ANQGSEA.